The source of this TCR beta chain is a study of blood T cell repertoires in COVID-19. Germline V gene data show CDR1 as ENHRY and CDR2 as SYGVKD. The J segment lost 4 bases and the V segment lost 9 bases, leaving 2 bases of the junction unmatched. This CDR3 spans 13 amino acids. Authors' processing steps: The authors estimated nucleated cell counts from reference gene primer amplification. TCRdb's copy holds only in-frame clones and misses some; the assay was immunoSEQ multiplex PCR. V and J calls plus clone size are reproduced from that table; the DNA served to infer D and trimming. The sample records under 200,000 clones, under 90% being singletons.

This receptor was obtained from a woman aged 45-60 years who had recovered from COVID-19. Specimen: PBMCs or T cells enriched from blood (not recorded which). This chain connects TRBV10-3 to TRBJ2-2, with TRBD1 identical over 10 bases. This CDR3 is CAIRTGGTGELFF. For the CDR3, the DNA is TGTGCCATACGGACAGGGGGCACCGGGGAGCTGTTTTTT.